This TCR beta chain was recovered during a study of T cell repertoires in cytomegalovirus infection. Study details: Matching HLA type, along with CMV infection, was indicated by public TCR beta signatures.

At least ten counts were recorded for this clonotype. What it binds is not known. TCRdb analysed the reads with MiXCR anew, one entry per CDR3 protein. The sample yields some 200,000 distinct CDR3 sequences, 8% to 10% seen once. Overall study findings and caveats: Pooled public TCR beta family frequency picked out CMV carriers with the relevant HLA. Dominant in the ex vivo response were TCR beta clonotypes restricted by HLA-C and specific for CMV.

The specimen sequenced was PBMCs. The TCR originated in a human donor in good health (CMV status not recorded). Some clones in this sample may be carry-over from other donors' samples.

As DNA, the CDR3 is TGTGCCAGCAGCTATTCCTCCAGGGTGGGATCACCCCTCCACTTT. Protein sequence: CASSYSSRVGSPLHF. The V call is TRBV7-8, the J call TRBJ1-6, with a possible D match to TRBD1 (5 bases). The germline CDR1 and CDR2 sequences are SGHVS and FQNEAQ. This CDR3 has 15 residues. Trimming removed 4 bases at V and 10 bases at J, with 17 bases between.